This T cell receptor beta chain stems from a study of T cells in localized non-small cell lung cancer (dated by TCRdb to 2020 to 2022). The study in broad terms: T cell repertoires of hundreds of early-stage NSCLC patients were analyzed, with tumors being compared against uninvolved tumor-adjacent lungs. A mean age of around 66 years was recorded for the NSCLC patients, of whom more than 120 were male and some 99 were female. All 240 or so NSCLC patients in the cohort were treatment-naive and had localized lung tumors that were resected. On the study overall, not on this receptor specifically: Because multi-region tumor sequencing was not performed, intratumor heterogeneity could not be ruled out. Uninvolved tumor-adjacent lung showed the highest T cell clonality, higher than tumor, which suggests more focused antigenic responses in the uninvolved tumor-adjacent lung. Higher T cell density in blood was associated with longer overall survival, whereas higher clonality in adjacent lung was associated with shorter survival. A median of roughly 50 of the top 100 tumor clones turned up in the paired uninvolved adjacent lung, and 28 of those clones also ranked among the top 100 of that same adjacent lung. Because the study design was exploratory, TCR variables were selected using unadjusted p-values without false-discovery rate correction.

The CDR3 runs 13 residues from the cysteine to the phenylalanine. This entry keeps only the CDR3 DNA: 39 bases, framed from base 1. V and J are truncated by 1 base and 2 bases respectively, leaving an intervening sequence of 6 bases. The germline V gene specifies LGHNA as CDR1 and YSLEER as CDR2. The immunoSEQ Assay was used to sequence TCR beta CDR3 regions from DNA. The study's processing was this. T cell density was computed as TCR beta template counts normalized to usable DNA estimated by amplifying housekeeping genes. Richness was estimated with the preseqR package, extrapolating to 400,000 templates for PBMC samples and 120,000 templates for tissue samples. Clonality was calculated as one minus Pielou's evenness. Differential abundance testing on productive amino-acid clonotypes, with a minimum total count of 5 and an alpha of 0.1, was used to identify tissue-enriched TCRs. The Jaccard Index and the Morisita Overlap Index were used to quantify repertoire overlap between compartments. TCR beta CDR3s were clustered by GLIPH together with public tetramer-defined viral CDR3s, and at least three viral sequences plus V-gene enrichment were required for viral motifs. TCRdb stores this immuneACCESS table with in-frame sequences only. Part of the clones is absent; in the studies checked, under half of the shortfall reflects unresolved V genes, and no reason is known for the rest. That table supplies the V and J calls and clone size; D and trimming were determined from the DNA. In all, the sample holds about 34,000 clones, and 88% of those were seen once. The ten largest clones capture around 4.2% of the sample.

With respect to this clone: This clone's antigen is unknown. Qualities for individual bases were not recorded, and no much larger clone is one base off.

At diagnosis, tumor, uninvolved tumor-adjacent lung and peripheral blood were collected and then preserved as a mix of FFPE and fresh-frozen material. For TCR repertoire profiling, blood samples were analyzed in the form of peripheral blood mononuclear cells. The TCR comes from a woman aged 40-69 years with stage I lung adenocarcinoma. The chain is assembled from TRBV4-3 and TRBJ2-7; the D gene cannot be resolved reliably. Specimen: peripheral blood, collected before any cancer treatment. The sequenced DNA: TGCGCCAGCAGCCAAGGGTTTGCCTACGAGCAGTACTTC. It translates to CASSQGFAYEQYF.